Shown below are 15 T cell receptor beta chains from a single sample sequenced in a study of cytomegalovirus exposure and HLA in healthy donors. Primers for the PCR totalled 60 Vbeta and 13 Jbeta. Libraries were prepared by immunoSEQ multiplex PCR; TCRdb keeps only in-frame clonotypes and omits some of them. The sample yields about 90,000 clones, 65% to 80% seen once. The sample comprised PBMCs. These receptors all stem from a man under 40 in good health and CMV-seronegative.

The chain uses TRBV30 and TRBJ2-5, with a possible D match to TRBD1 (5 bases). Judging by the DNA end, TRBJ2-7 fits better; the J call may be wrong. CDR3 length: 13 residues. Germline CDR1 and CDR2: GTSNPN and SVGIG (reference sequence). The CDR3 DNA follows: TGTGCCTTTAAAGTGGCAGGGTCCTACGAGCAGTACTTC. This codes for CAFKVAGSYEQYF.

The V and J genes are TRBV4-3 and TRBJ1-1; no clear D. The length of the CDR3 is 15 residues. Germline lookup yields CDR1 LGHNA and CDR2 YSLEER. The V end lost 0 bases, the J end lost 1 base, and 9 bases lay between the germline ends. CDR3 sequence (DNA): TGCGCCAGCAGCCAAGACGGAGGCCAGAACACTGAAGCTTTCTTT. It specifies CASSQDGGQNTEAFF.

The chain carries TRBV7-2 and TRBJ2-5; D ambiguous. Germline assignment: CDR1 SGHTA and CDR2 FQGNSA. The V end lost 0 bases, the J end lost 5 bases, and 16 bases lay between the germline ends. The CDR3 runs 16 residues. CDR3 coding DNA: TGTGCCAGCAGCTTAGCGAGGCTCCGATCCGGGGAGACCCAGTACTTC. Its translation: CASSLARLRSGETQYF.

This CDR3 is CASSTPGQGNQPQHF. The DNA of the CDR3 is TGTGCCAGTAGTACGCCGGGACAGGGAAATCAGCCCCAGCATTTT. The chain recombines TRBV19 with TRBJ1-5; 9 nucleotides line up with TRBD1. This CDR3 is 15 amino acids long. Germline CDR1 and CDR2: LNHDA and SQIVND (reference sequence). J was trimmed by 4 bases and V by 4 bases; bases with no gene match: 5.

The chain couples TRBV6-5 to TRBJ2-7; D perhaps matches TRBD1 (6 bases). CDR3 size: 14 residues. V gave up 2 bases and J gave up 2 bases, with 10 bases separating them. Germline V gene lookup returns CDR1 MNHEY and CDR2 SVGAGI. The CDR3 coding sequence is TGTGCCAGCAGTTACAATAGACAGGCCTACGAGCAGTACTTC. Amino acids: CASSYNRQAYEQYF.

The rearrangement links TRBV4-1 to TRBJ2-7; the D is unclear. Trimming left V 4 bases short and J 3 bases short, with 13 bases between. There are 14 residues in the CDR3. Germline V gene data show CDR1 as MGHRA and CDR2 as YSYEKL. The CDR3 DNA reads as TGCGCCAGCAGCCTTAACCTAGGCAGCTACGAGCAGTACTTC. Its protein is CASSLNLGSYEQYF.

The chain uses TRBV28 and TRBJ1-6; D remains ambiguous. Trimming stripped 3 bases from V and 9 bases from J, with 12 bases between. Looked up from germline, CDR1 is MDHEN and CDR2 is SYDVKM. The CDR3 is made up of 14 amino acids. CDR3 sequence reads: CASSLASLASPLHF. CDR3 DNA sequence: TGTGCCAGCAGTTTGGCCAGTCTGGCTTCACCCCTCCACTTT.

The chain recombines TRBV11-2 with TRBJ2-1; the match to TRBD1 covers 8 bases. CDR3 length: 13 residues. The V gene end was trimmed by 5 bases and the J gene end by 6 bases; junction bases not matched to a gene: 3. Per germline, CDR1 SGHAT and CDR2 FQNNGV. The CDR3 sequence is CASSPDRANEQFF. CDR3 nucleotides: TGTGCCAGCAGCCCGGACAGGGCCAATGAGCAGTTCTTC.

This clone turned up a few times. This chain links TRBV4-1 with TRBJ1-2; TRBD1 aligns across 8 bases. The CDR3 is 17 residues long. Germline V gene lookup returns CDR1 MGHRA and CDR2 YSYEKL. V trimming: 0 bases; J trimming: 5 bases; junction bases outside the gene matches: 11. The CDR3 spells CASSQEDRVVELYGYTF. The CDR3 nucleotides are TGCGCCAGCAGCCAAGAGGACAGGGTAGTGGAACTTTATGGCTACACCTTC.

This sequence joins TRBV27 and TRBJ2-7; 10 bases map to TRBD1. The CDR3 has 16 amino acids. The germline V gene has CDR1 MNHEY and CDR2 SMNVEV (reference sequence). The V gene end was trimmed by 4 bases and the J gene end by 0 bases; junction bases not matched to a gene: 6. The CDR3 region is CASSSGTGVISYEQYF. The CDR3 DNA reads TGTGCCAGCAGTTCAGGGACAGGGGTGATCTCCTACGAGCAGTACTTC.

The rearrangement joins TRBV6-1 to TRBJ2-5; 12 bases align to TRBD2. Germline-derived CDR1 and CDR2 are MNHNS and SASEGT. V trimming: 4 bases; J trimming: 5 bases; junction bases outside the gene matches: 8. CDR3 length: 16 residues. The CDR3 region is CASSGRLAGDSETQYF. The CDR3 DNA follows: TGTGCCAGCAGTGGAAGACTAGCGGGGGATTCGGAGACCCAGTACTTC.

The chain employs TRBV2 and TRBJ2-2, with TRBD1 matching 9 bases. Looked up from germline, CDR1 is SNHLY and CDR2 is FYNNEI. V gave up 5 bases and J gave up 4 bases; unmatched junction bases: 8. CDR3 size: 16 residues. The CDR3 loop is CASSRTGAIGTGELFF. The CDR3 bases are TGTGCCAGCAGTCGGACAGGGGCTATTGGCACCGGGGAGCTGTTTTTT.

As concerns this clone: In the same sample, other DNA sequences code for this CDR3. The chain couples TRBV30 to TRBJ1-6, with 7 bases lining up with TRBD1. CDR1 and CDR2 (germline): GTSNPN, SVGIG (reference sequence). The CDR3 has 16 residues. Trimming took 2 bases from V and 4 from J; bases not matched to a gene: 8. The CDR3 reads CAWSQPGQPYNSPLHF. For the CDR3, the DNA is TGTGCCTGGAGTCAACCGGGACAGCCTTATAATTCACCCCTCCACTTT.

V and J are TRBV6-6 and TRBJ2-6; D possibly corresponds to TRBD1 (6 bases). The CDR3 is 16 amino acids. Trimming took off 6 bases at V and 7 bases at J, with 19 bases between the two ends. CDR1 MNHNY and CDR2 SVGAGI come from the germline V gene (reference sequence). The CDR3 DNA follows: TGTGCCAGCAGCCATCGACAGGATCTGCTTGCCAACGTCCTGACTTTC. Protein sequence: CASSHRQDLLANVLTF.

The rearrangement uses TRBV27 and TRBJ1-1; 9 nucleotides match TRBD1. J gave up 6 bases and V 8 bases, and 13 bases lay outside the gene matches. This CDR3 has 15 residues. Germline lookup yields CDR1 MNHEY and CDR2 SMNVEV (reference sequence). DNA of the CDR3: TGTGCCAGCTGGCTCAAAGGACAGGGGCTATCTGAAGCTTTCTTT. Protein: CASWLKGQGLSEAFF.